This T cell receptor (beta chain) comes out of a study of blood T cells in healthy people across ages. The CDR3 has 17 amino acids. Germline V lookup: CDR1 SGHRS, CDR2 YFSETQ. With 6 bases removed from V and 2 bases from J, the gap between germline ends came to 22 bases. General study results and limits: Observed TCR beta diversity per million T cells went down as age went up. This fall followed a roughly linear course with age. Shifts in expanded clonotypes may have been confounded by donor CMV status, which was unknown. It was found that TCR beta diversity correlated strongly with the percentage of naive T cells.

As to this clonotype: The antigen is undetermined.

Combining a sample-barcoded 5' primer with a J-beta primer mix, a second PCR ran for 7 to 11 cycles. Each CDR3 protein is one row after TCRdb ran MiXCR on the 5' RACE reads. The table has about 620,000 distinct CDR3 sequences, approximately 52% seen once. Staff drew about 10 milliliters of peripheral blood from each donor. The specimen sequenced was blood. The chain couples TRBV5-1 to TRBJ2-3; tentative D call: TRBD1 (5 bases). The origin of this receptor is a woman aged 80 or over in good health. DNA for the CDR3: TGCGCCAGCACCTCCGTGGGGCGACGAACCTACACAGATACGCAGTATTTT. It encodes CASTSVGRRTYTDTQYF.